The sequence of this T cell receptor (beta chain) was determined in a study of cytomegalovirus exposure and HLA in healthy donors. V was clipped by 2 bases and J by 2 bases; unmatched bases: 9. Germline lookup yields CDR1 SGHTA and CDR2 FQGNSA. The CDR3 covers 16 residues. This clone came up once. The study ran its PCR with 60 Vbeta and 13 Jbeta primers. The method was immunoSEQ multiplex PCR; TCRdb's version includes in-frame clones alone and lacks a portion of them. The sample contains 150,000 to 200,000 clones, around 80% of which appear only once. The V gene is TRBV7-2, the J gene TRBJ2-7; 7 bases line up with TRBD1. The receptor comes from a young man in good health and CMV-seronegative. Sequenced: PBMCs. CDR3 in DNA: TGTGCCAGCAGCTTATCCTCGACAGGGAGAGCCTACGAGCAGTACTTC. Translating it yields CASSLSSTGRAYEQYF.